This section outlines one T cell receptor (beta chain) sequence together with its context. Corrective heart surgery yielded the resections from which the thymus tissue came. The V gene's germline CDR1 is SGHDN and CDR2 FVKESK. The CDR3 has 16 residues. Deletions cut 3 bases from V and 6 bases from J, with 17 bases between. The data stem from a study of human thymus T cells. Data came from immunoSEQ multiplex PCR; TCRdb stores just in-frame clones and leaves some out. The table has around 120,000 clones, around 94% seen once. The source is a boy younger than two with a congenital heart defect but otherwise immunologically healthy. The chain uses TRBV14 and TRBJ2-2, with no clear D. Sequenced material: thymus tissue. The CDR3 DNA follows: TGTGCCAGCAGCCAGGTTCCACCGCCGCGAGCCGGGGAGCTGTTTTTT. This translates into CASSQVPPPRAGELFF.